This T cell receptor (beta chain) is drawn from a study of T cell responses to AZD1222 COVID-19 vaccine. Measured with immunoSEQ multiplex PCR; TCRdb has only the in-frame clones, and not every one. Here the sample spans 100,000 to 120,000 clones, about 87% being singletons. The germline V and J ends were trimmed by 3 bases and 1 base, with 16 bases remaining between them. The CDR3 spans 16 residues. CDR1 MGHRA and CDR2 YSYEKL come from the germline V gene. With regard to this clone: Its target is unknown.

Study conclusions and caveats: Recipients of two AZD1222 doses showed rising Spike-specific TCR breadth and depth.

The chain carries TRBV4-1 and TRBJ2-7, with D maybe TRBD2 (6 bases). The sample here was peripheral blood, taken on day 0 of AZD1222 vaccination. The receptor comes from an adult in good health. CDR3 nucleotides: TGCGCCAGCAGCCACCCCTTGGAGGGACGGTCCTACGAGCAGTACTTC. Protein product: CASSHPLEGRSYEQYF.